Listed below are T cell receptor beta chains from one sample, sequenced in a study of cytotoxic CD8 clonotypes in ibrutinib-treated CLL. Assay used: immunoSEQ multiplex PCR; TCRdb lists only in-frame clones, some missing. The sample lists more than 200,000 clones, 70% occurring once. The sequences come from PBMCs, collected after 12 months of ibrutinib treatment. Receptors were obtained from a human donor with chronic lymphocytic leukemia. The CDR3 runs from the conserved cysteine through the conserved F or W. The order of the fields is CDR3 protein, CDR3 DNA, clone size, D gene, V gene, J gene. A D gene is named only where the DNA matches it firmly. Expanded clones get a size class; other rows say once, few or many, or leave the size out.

CDR3 protein: CASSLTSGVSSWAYEQYF
CDR3 DNA: TGCGCCAGCAGCTTGACTAGCGGGGTGAGCAGTTGGGCCTACGAGCAGTACTTC
clone size: few
D gene: TRBD2
V gene: TRBV5-1
J gene: TRBJ2-7

CDR3 protein: CASRQTGTSGSGTQYF
CDR3 DNA: TGTGCCAGCAGACAAACCGGGACTAGCGGGAGCGGTACGCAGTATTTT
clone size: .
D gene: TRBD2
V gene: TRBV11-2
J gene: TRBJ2-3

CDR3 protein: CASSHQQGGTEAFF
CDR3 DNA: TGTGCCAGCAGCCACCAACAGGGTGGGACTGAAGCTTTCTTT
clone size: .
D gene: .
V gene: TRBV4-2
J gene: TRBJ1-1

CDR3 protein: CASSQDRGNEKLFF
CDR3 DNA: TGTGCCAGCAGCCAGGACAGGGGGAATGAAAAACTGTTTTTT
clone size: few
D gene: TRBD1
V gene: TRBV7-8
J gene: TRBJ1-4

CDR3 protein: CASSLARTSGLEETQYF
CDR3 DNA: TGTGCCAGCAGCTTAGCGCGCACTAGCGGTTTAGAAGAGACCCAGTACTTC
clone size: once
D gene: TRBD2
V gene: TRBV7-9
J gene: TRBJ2-5

CDR3 protein: CAWSTPTQTQYF
CDR3 DNA: TGTGCCTGGAGTACCCCTACGCAGACCCAGTACTTC
clone size: .
D gene: .
V gene: TRBV30
J gene: TRBJ2-5

CDR3 protein: CSALNYEQYF
CDR3 DNA: TGCAGTGCCCTCAACTACGAGCAGTACTTC
clone size: .
D gene: .
V gene: TRBV20-1
J gene: TRBJ2-7

CDR3 protein: CASSIDSHTGELFF
CDR3 DNA: TGTGCCAGCAGCATCGACTCTCACACCGGGGAGCTGTTTTTT
clone size: .
D gene: .
V gene: TRBV6-4
J gene: TRBJ2-2

CDR3 protein: CASSQESLWGISYEQYF
CDR3 DNA: TGTGCCAGCAGCCAAGAAAGCCTTTGGGGGATCTCCTACGAGCAGTACTTC
clone size: .
D gene: .
V gene: TRBV14
J gene: TRBJ2-7

CDR3 protein: CASSLEGQGGYGYTF
CDR3 DNA: TGTGCCAGCAGCTTAGAGGGACAGGGCGGCTATGGCTACACCTTC
clone size: .
D gene: TRBD1
V gene: TRBV7-2
J gene: TRBJ1-2

CDR3 protein: CASSPTRQGRETQYF
CDR3 DNA: TGTGCCAGCTCACCAACCCGCCAGGGTCGGGAGACCCAGTACTTC
clone size: .
D gene: .
V gene: TRBV18
J gene: TRBJ2-5

CDR3 protein: CSVDRQGDGGYTF
CDR3 DNA: TGCAGCGTTGATAGGCAGGGGGATGGTGGCTACACCTTC
clone size: .
D gene: TRBD1
V gene: TRBV29-1
J gene: TRBJ1-2

CDR3 protein: CAIPAGYGYTF
CDR3 DNA: TGTGCCATCCCGGCGGGGTATGGCTACACCTTC
clone size: .
D gene: .
V gene: TRBV28
J gene: TRBJ1-2

CDR3 protein: CASSSGTGNDEQFF
CDR3 DNA: TGTGCCAGTAGTTCCGGGACAGGGAATGATGAGCAGTTCTTC
clone size: .
D gene: TRBD1
V gene: TRBV19
J gene: TRBJ2-1

CDR3 protein: CAWSQGKPPLETQYF
CDR3 DNA: TGTGCCTGGAGTCAGGGGAAGCCCCCACTGGAGACCCAGTACTTC
clone size: .
D gene: .
V gene: TRBV30
J gene: TRBJ2-5

CDR3 protein: CASSDRGRNDEQFF
CDR3 DNA: TGTGCCAGCTCCGACAGGGGGAGAAATGATGAGCAGTTCTTC
clone size: few
D gene: TRBD1
V gene: TRBV18
J gene: TRBJ2-1

CDR3 protein: CASSVAGRGDTDTQYF
CDR3 DNA: TGTGCCAGCAGCGTAGCTGGGCGGGGGGACACAGATACGCAGTATTTT
clone size: once
D gene: TRBD2
V gene: TRBV9
J gene: TRBJ2-3